This TCR beta chain was captured by sequencing in a study of shared clonotypes between healthy human individuals. The J segment lost 3 bases and the V segment lost 4 bases, leaving 5 bases of the junction unmatched. The CDR3 runs to 15 residues. Germline values: CDR1 SEHNR, CDR2 FQNEAQ (reference sequence). Under the authors' procedure: Filtering of immunoSEQ junctional sequences could not match full-length read filtering. Libraries were prepared by immunoSEQ multiplex PCR; TCRdb keeps only in-frame clonotypes and omits some of them. That table supplies the V and J calls and clone size; D and trimming were determined from the DNA. Among around 690,000 clones listed, roughly 87% were seen once.

Sequenced sample: memory CD8+ T cells from PBMCs. Subset meaning: CD45RO+ cells pooled with CCR7-negative TemRA cells. The rearrangement joins TRBV7-9 to TRBJ2-1; 8 bases match TRBD1. The clonotype originates from a man aged 18 to 35 in good health. Some clones in this sample may be carry-over from other donors' samples. The CDR3 is CASSWGTGHYNEQFF. CDR3 coding DNA: TGTGCCAGCAGCTGGGGGACAGGCCACTACAATGAGCAGTTCTTC.